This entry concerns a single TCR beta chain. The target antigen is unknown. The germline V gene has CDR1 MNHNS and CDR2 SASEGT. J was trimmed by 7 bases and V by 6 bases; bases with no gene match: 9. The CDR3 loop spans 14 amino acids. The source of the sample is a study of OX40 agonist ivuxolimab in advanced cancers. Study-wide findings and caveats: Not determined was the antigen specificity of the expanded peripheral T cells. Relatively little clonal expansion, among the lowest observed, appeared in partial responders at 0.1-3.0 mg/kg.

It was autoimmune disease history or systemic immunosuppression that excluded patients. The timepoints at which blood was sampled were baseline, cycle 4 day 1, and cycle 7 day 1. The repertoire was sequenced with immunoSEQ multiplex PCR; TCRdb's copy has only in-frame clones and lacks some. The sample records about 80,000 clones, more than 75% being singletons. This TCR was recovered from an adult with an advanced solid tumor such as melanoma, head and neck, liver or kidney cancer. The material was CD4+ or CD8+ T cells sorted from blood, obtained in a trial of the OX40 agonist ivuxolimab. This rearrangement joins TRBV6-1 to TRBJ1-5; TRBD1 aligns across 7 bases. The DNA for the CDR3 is TGTGCCAGCAGCTTCGACAGGGTCGGACAGCCCCAGCATTTT. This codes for CASSFDRVGQPQHF.